The 14 T cell receptor beta chains presented below share a single source sample, sequenced in a study of OX40 agonist ivuxolimab in advanced cancers. The assay was immunoSEQ multiplex PCR, and TCRdb's table has in-frame clones only and misses some. The sample has 55,000 to 70,000 clones, 86% seen once. The specimen was CD4+ or CD8+ T cells sorted from blood, collected in a trial of the OX40 agonist ivuxolimab. The receptor set was obtained from an adult with an advanced solid tumor such as melanoma, head and neck, liver or kidney cancer.

The chain is built from TRBV28 and TRBJ1-1, with 7 nucleotides matching TRBD1. Per the germline V gene, CDR1 is MDHEN and CDR2 is SYDVKM. CDR3 length: 13 amino acids. V trimming: 6 bases; J trimming: 6 bases; junction bases outside the gene matches: 7. This CDR3 is CASRIPQGSEAFF. The DNA of the CDR3 is TGTGCCAGCAGGATCCCACAGGGGTCTGAAGCTTTCTTT.

This clone appeared a few times. The V and J genes are TRBV4-1 and TRBJ1-2; D is unclear. The CDR3 extends over 11 amino acids. Per germline, CDR1 MGHRA and CDR2 YSYEKL. The V and J ends lost 3 bases and 1 base respectively, with 0 bases between them. The CDR3 sequence is CASSHNYGYTF. Here the CDR3 DNA reads TGCGCCAGCAGCCATAACTATGGCTACACCTTC.

Concerning this clone itself: Compared with germline, one end of the junction differs, possibly owing to a read error. The V call is TRBV7-7, the J call TRBJ2-3; 14 nucleotides agree with TRBD2. CDR3 length equals 19 residues. Germline loops: CDR1 SSHAT, CDR2 FNYEAQ (reference sequence). The CDR3 coding sequence is TGTGCTAGCAGCTTAGAACCTCGACTAGCGGGGGGGCGGACAGATACGCAGTATTTT. This gives the protein CASSLEPRLAGGRTDTQYF.

V is TRBV7-9 and J is TRBJ2-7; D unresolved. CDR1 and CDR2 (germline): SEHNR, FQNEAQ (reference sequence). V shed 4 bases and J shed 0 bases, with 4 bases lying between them. This CDR3 has 12 amino acids. CDR3 sequence (DNA): TGTGCCAGCAGCTGGGACTCCTACGAGCAGTACTTC. Translating it yields CASSWDSYEQYF.

The gene calls are TRBV28 and TRBJ2-5, with TRBD1 identical over 10 bases. The junction had 1 base not matched to a gene; V was cut back by 4 bases and J by 2 bases. This CDR3 has 14 residues. CDR1 is MDHEN, CDR2 SYDVKM, per germline. CDR3 sequence reads: CASSSGQGQETQYF. CDR3 nucleotide sequence: TGTGCCAGCAGTTCGGGACAGGGGCAAGAGACCCAGTACTTC.

The rearrangement links TRBV7-8 to TRBJ2-5; tentative D call: TRBD1 (6 bases). The V gene lost 2 bases and the J gene lost 2 bases, with 12 bases spanning the gap. In germline, CDR1 is SGHVS, CDR2 FQNEAQ. CDR3 length: 15 amino acids. The CDR3 protein is CASSLMGQLQETQYF. Here the CDR3 DNA reads TGTGCCAGCAGCTTAATGGGACAACTACAAGAGACCCAGTACTTC.

This clone was seen only a few times. The J gene is TRBJ1-2, the V gene TRBV2; TRBD1 aligns across 11 bases. This CDR3 has 14 residues. Germline values: CDR1 SNHLY, CDR2 FYNNEI. The ends lost 2 bases at V and 8 bases at J; junction bases unmatched: 4. CDR3 residues: CASSETRTGGGYTF. CDR3 sequence (DNA): TGTGCCAGCAGTGAAACCAGGACAGGGGGCGGCTACACCTTC.

The V call is TRBV7-8, the J call TRBJ2-6; D is possibly TRBD2 (5 bases). Germline assignment: CDR1 SGHVS and CDR2 FQNEAQ. The CDR3 contains 16 residues. The V and J ends lost 1 base and 9 bases respectively, with 16 bases between them. The CDR3 protein is CASSLEGGLYHNVLTF. The CDR3 DNA reads TGTGCCAGCAGCTTAGAAGGAGGCCTCTACCACAACGTCCTGACTTTC.

The chain recombines TRBV29-1 with TRBJ2-3; TRBD2 might be the D (5 bases). The germline CDR1 and CDR2 sequences are SQVTM and ANQGSEA. CDR3 length equals 15 residues. Between the trimmed V and J ends, which lost 4 bases and 1 base, there was a span of 15 bases. The CDR3 spells CSVGGEWEGTDTQYF. In DNA form, the CDR3 reads TGCAGCGTTGGGGGAGAGTGGGAAGGCACAGATACGCAGTATTTT.

The V call is TRBV5-8, the J call TRBJ2-5; 12 positions agree with TRBD2. The CDR3 is 15 amino acids. Germline CDR1 is SGHTS and CDR2 is YDEGEE. V lost 0 bases to trimming and J lost 3 bases; unmatched junction nucleotides: 0. Here the CDR3 reads CASSLGLAGEETQYF. The CDR3 bases are TGTGCCAGCAGCTTGGGACTAGCGGGGGAAGAGACCCAGTACTTC.

This clone came up once. V gene TRBV19 combines with J gene TRBJ2-3; D remains ambiguous. This CDR3 has 15 residues. Germline V gene sequence: CDR1 LNHDA, CDR2 SQIVND (reference sequence). Trimming removed 4 bases at V and 2 bases at J, with 13 bases between. The CDR3, as DNA: TGTGCCAGTAGTAGGCGGCAGGTATCCACAGATACGCAGTATTTT. It translates to CASSRRQVSTDTQYF.

This chain joins TRBV7-3 and TRBJ1-6, with a tentative D call TRBD1 (6 bases). This CDR3 region has 15 residues. The V end lost 1 base, the J end lost 10 bases, and 14 bases lay between the germline ends. CDR1 SGHTA and CDR2 FQGTGA come from the germline V gene. The CDR3 DNA follows: TGTGCCAGCAGCTTAAGCTTGGGGGCCGGGTCACCCCTCCACTTT. Amino acid sequence: CASSLSLGAGSPLHF.

The chain employs TRBV19 and TRBJ1-5, with D unclear. The V gene's germline CDR1 is LNHDA and CDR2 SQIVND (reference sequence). This CDR3 spans 15 amino acids. V lost 0 bases and J lost 2, with 8 bases in between. This CDR3 reads CASSIDKYGNQPQHF. CDR3 sequence (DNA): TGTGCCAGTAGTATAGACAAGTATGGCAATCAGCCCCAGCATTTT.

This chain links TRBV11-1 with TRBJ2-7; tentatively, D is TRBD2 (6 bases). The CDR3 contains 15 residues. Germline values: CDR1 SGHAT, CDR2 FQDESV (reference sequence). Trimming took off 0 bases at V and 0 bases at J, with 9 bases between the two ends. The CDR3 spells CASSLAGRSSYEQYF. In nucleotides, the CDR3 is TGTGCCAGCAGCTTAGCGGGGAGGAGCTCCTACGAGCAGTACTTC.